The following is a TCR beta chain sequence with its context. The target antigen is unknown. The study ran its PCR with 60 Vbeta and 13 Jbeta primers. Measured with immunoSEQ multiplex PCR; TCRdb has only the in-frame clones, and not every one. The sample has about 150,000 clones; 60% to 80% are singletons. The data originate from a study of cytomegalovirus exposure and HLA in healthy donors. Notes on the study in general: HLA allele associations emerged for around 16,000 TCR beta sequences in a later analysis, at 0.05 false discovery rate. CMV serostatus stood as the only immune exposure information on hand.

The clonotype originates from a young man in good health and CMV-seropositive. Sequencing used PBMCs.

CDR3 residues: CASSLSTTSTDTQYF. The CDR3 DNA follows: TGTGCCAGCAGCCTAAGTACGACTAGCACAGATACGCAGTATTTT. V and J are TRBV7-9 and TRBJ2-3; D ambiguous. The V gene lost 5 bases and the J gene lost 0 bases, with 12 bases spanning the gap. CDR3 size: 15 residues. Germline assignment: CDR1 SEHNR and CDR2 FQNEAQ (reference sequence).